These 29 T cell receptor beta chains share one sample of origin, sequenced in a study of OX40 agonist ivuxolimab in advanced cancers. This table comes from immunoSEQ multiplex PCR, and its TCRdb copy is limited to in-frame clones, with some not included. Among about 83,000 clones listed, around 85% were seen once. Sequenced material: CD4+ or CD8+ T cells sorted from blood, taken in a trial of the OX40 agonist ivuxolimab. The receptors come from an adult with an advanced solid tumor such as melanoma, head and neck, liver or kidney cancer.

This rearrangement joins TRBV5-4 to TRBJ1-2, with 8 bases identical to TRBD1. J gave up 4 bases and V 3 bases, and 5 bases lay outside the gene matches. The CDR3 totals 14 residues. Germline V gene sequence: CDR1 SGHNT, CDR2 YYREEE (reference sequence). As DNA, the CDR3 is TGTGCCAGCAGCTCAGGACAGGGACTCTATGGCTACACCTTC. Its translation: CASSSGQGLYGYTF.

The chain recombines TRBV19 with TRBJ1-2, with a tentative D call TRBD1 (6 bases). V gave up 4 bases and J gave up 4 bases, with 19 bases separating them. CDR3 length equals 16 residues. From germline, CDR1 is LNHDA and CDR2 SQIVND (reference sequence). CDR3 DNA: TGTGCCAGTAGTACCATCCCTCAACAGGGATTCTATGGCTACACCTTC. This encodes CASSTIPQQGFYGYTF.

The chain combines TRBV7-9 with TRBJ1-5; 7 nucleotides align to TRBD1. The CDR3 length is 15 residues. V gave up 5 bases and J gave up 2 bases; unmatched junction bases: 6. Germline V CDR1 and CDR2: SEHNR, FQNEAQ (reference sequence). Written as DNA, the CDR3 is TGTGCCAGCAGCCGAACAGGGGAGGGCAATCAGCCCCAGCATTTT. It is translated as CASSRTGEGNQPQHF.

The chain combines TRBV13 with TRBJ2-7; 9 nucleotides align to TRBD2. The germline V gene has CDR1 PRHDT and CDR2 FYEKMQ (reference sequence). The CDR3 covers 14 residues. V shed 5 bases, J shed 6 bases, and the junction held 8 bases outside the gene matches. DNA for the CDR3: TGTGCCAGCAGCCTCTTTAGCGGGAGCTTCGAGCAGTACTTC. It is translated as CASSLFSGSFEQYF.

The CDR3 sequence is CASSLTQTDQHGYTF. In DNA, the CDR3 is TGTGCCAGCTCACTTACCCAAACGGATCAGCATGGCTACACCTTC. The chain is built from TRBV18 and TRBJ1-2; D remains unclear. Trimming left V 4 bases short and J 6 bases short, with 18 bases between. The CDR3 spans 15 residues. Germline CDR1 and CDR2: KGHSH and LQKENI.

The CDR3 sequence is CASSPTGWPYNEQFF. The CDR3 coding sequence is TGTGCCAGCAGCCCGACAGGGTGGCCCTACAATGAGCAGTTCTTC. V and J are TRBV7-3 and TRBJ2-1; 7 positions agree with TRBD1. Per the germline V gene, CDR1 is SGHTA and CDR2 is FQGTGA. V trimming: 5 bases; J trimming: 2 bases; junction bases outside the gene matches: 6. There are 15 residues in the CDR3. The full variable domain, rest sourced from reference TRBV7-3 and TRBJ2-1, is GAGVSQTPSNKVTEKGKYVELRCDPISGHTALYWYRQSLGQGPEFLIYFQGTGAADDSGLPNDRFFAVRPEGSVSTLKIQRTERGDSAVYLCASSPTGWPYNEQFFGPGTRLTVL.

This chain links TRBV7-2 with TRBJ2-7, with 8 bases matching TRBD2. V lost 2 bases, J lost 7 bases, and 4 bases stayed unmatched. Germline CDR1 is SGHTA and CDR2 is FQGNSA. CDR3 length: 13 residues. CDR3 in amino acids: CASSLTGGREQYF. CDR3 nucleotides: TGTGCCAGCAGCTTAACGGGAGGGAGAGAGCAGTACTTC.

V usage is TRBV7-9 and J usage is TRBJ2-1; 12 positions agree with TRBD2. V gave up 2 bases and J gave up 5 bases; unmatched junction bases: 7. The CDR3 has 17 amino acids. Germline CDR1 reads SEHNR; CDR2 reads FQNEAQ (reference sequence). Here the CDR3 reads CASSLTSGGFSDNEQFF. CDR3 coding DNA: TGTGCCAGCAGCTTAACTAGCGGGGGGTTTAGTGACAATGAGCAGTTCTTC.

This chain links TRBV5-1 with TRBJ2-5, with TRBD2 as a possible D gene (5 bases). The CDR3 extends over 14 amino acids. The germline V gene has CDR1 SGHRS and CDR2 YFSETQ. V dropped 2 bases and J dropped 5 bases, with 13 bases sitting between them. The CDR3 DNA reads TGCGCCAGCAGCTTCACGGGAAAAAGGGAGACCCAGTACTTC. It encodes CASSFTGKRETQYF.

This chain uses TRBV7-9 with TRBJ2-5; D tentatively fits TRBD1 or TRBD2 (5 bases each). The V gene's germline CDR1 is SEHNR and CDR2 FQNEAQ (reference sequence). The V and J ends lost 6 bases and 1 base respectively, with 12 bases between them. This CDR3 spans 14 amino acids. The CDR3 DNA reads TGTGCCAGCAGACAAGAGGGGACCCAAGAGACCCAGTACTTC. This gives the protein CASRQEGTQETQYF.

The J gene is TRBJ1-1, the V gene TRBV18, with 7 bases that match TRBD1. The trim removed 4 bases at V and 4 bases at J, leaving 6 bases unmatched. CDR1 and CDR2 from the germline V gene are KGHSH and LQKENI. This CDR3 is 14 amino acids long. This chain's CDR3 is CASSLLTGITEAFF. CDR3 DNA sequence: TGTGCCAGCTCACTTCTGACAGGGATCACTGAAGCTTTCTTT.

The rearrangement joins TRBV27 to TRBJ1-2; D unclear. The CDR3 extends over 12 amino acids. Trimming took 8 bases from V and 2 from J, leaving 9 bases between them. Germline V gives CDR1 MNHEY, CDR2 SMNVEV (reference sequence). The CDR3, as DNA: TGTGCCAGCTCCCCCGGGAACTATGGCTACACCTTC. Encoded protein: CASSPGNYGYTF.

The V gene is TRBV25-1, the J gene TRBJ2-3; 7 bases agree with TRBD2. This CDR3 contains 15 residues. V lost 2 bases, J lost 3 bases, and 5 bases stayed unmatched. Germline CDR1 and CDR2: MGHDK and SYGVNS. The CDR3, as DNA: TGTGCCAGCAGTGAAGGACTAGTCAGGACAGATACGCAGTATTTT. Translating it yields CASSEGLVRTDTQYF.

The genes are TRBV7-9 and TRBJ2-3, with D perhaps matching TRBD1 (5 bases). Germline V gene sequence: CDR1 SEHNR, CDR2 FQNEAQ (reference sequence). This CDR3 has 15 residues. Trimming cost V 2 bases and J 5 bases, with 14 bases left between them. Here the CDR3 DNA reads TGTGCCAGCAGCTTACATCAAGGGGCCGAAGATACGCAGTATTTT. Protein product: CASSLHQGAEDTQYF.

For the CDR3, the DNA is TGTGCCAGCAGTGATCCAGGACAGGGGCAGTACTTC. Amino acid sequence: CASSDPGQGQYF. V and J are TRBV2 and TRBJ2-7; 8 bases fit TRBD1. Per the germline V gene, CDR1 is SNHLY and CDR2 is FYNNEI. The V segment lost 3 bases and the J segment 9 bases; nucleotides outside the gene matches: 4. The CDR3 has 12 amino acids. The entire variable domain, with the rest obtained from reference TRBV2 and TRBJ2-7, is as follows: EPEVTQTPSHQVTQMGQEVILRCVPISNHLYFYWYRQILGQKVEFLVSFYNNEISEKSEIFDDQFSVERPDGSNFTLKIRSTKLEDSAMYFCASSDPGQGQYFGPGTRLTVT.

CDR3 in amino acids: CATQRLAGRELFF. The CDR3 bases are TGTGCCACCCAGAGACTAGCAGGCAGGGAGCTGTTTTTT. The J gene is TRBJ2-2, the V gene TRBV19; 7 bases are a match to TRBD2. The CDR3 contains 13 residues. Losses at the gene ends were 10 bases for V and 9 bases for J; bases not matched to a gene: 11. CDR1 and CDR2 (germline): LNHDA, SQIVND (reference sequence).

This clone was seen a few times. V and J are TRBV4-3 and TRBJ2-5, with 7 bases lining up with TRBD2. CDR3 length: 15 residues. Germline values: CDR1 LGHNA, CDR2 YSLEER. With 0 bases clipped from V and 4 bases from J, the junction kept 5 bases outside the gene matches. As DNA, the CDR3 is TGCGCCAGCAGCCAAGAAAAGCGGGACGGAGAGACCCAGTACTTC. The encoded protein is CASSQEKRDGETQYF.

The CDR3 reads CASSPRGDTQYF. CDR3 DNA sequence: TGTGCCAGCAGCCCTAGGGGTGATACGCAGTATTTT. This chain joins TRBV7-6 and TRBJ2-3, with D possibly being TRBD1 (5 bases). Looked up from germline, CDR1 is SGHVS and CDR2 is FNYEAQ. The CDR3 loop spans 12 amino acids. With 5 bases removed from V and 6 bases from J, the gap between germline ends came to 9 bases. The whole variable domain, filled in from reference TRBV7-6 and TRBJ2-3, reads GAGVSQSPRYKVTKRGQDVALRCDPISGHVSLYWYRQALGQGPEFLTYFNYEAQQDKSGLPNDRFSAERPEGSISTLTIQRTEQRDSAMYRCASSPRGDTQYFGPGTRLTVL.

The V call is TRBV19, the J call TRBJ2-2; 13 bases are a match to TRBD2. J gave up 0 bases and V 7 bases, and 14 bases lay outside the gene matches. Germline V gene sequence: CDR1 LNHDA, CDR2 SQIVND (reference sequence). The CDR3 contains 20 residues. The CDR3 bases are TGTGCCAGTAACCCGGGACTAGCGGGATTCGAACTACCGAACACCGGGGAGCTGTTTTTT. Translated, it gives CASNPGLAGFELPNTGELFF.

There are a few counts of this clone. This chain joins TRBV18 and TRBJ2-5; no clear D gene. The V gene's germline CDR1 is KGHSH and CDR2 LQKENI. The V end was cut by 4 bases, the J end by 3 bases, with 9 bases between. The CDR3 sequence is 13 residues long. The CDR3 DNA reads TGTGCCAGCTCACTTTACGAGGAAGAGACCCAGTACTTC. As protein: CASSLYEEETQYF.

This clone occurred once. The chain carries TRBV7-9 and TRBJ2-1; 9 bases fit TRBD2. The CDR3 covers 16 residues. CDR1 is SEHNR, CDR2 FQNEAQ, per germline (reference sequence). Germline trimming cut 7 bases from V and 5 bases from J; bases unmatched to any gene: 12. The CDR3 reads CASTLGYGGRDNEQFF. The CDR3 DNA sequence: TGTGCCAGCACCTTGGGTTATGGCGGGAGGGACAATGAGCAGTTCTTC. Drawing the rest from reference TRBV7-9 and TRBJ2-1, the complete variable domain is DTGVSQNPRHKITKRGQNVTFRCDPISEHNRLYWYRQTLGQGPEFLTYFQNEAQLEKSRLLSDRFSAERPKGSFSTLEIQRTEQGDSAMYLCASTLGYGGRDNEQFFGPGTRLTVL.

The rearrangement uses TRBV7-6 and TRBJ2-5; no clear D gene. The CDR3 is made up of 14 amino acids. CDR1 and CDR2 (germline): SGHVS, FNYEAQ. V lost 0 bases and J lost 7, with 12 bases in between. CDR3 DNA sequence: TGTGCCAGCAGCTTAGCGCCGGCAGACGGGACCCAGTACTTC. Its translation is CASSLAPADGTQYF.

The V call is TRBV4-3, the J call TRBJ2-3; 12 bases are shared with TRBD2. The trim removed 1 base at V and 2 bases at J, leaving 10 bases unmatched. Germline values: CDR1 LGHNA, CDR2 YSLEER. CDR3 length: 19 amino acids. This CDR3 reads CASSQVFPGLAGSTDTQYF. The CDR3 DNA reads TGCGCCAGCAGCCAAGTATTCCCCGGACTAGCGGGGTCCACAGATACGCAGTATTTT.

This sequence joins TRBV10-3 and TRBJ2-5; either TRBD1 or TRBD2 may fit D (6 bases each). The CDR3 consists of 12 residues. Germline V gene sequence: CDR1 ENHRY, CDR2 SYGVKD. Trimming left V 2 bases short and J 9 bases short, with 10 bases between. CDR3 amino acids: CAISEGGGAQYF. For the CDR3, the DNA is TGTGCCATCAGTGAGGGAGGGGGTGCCCAGTACTTC.

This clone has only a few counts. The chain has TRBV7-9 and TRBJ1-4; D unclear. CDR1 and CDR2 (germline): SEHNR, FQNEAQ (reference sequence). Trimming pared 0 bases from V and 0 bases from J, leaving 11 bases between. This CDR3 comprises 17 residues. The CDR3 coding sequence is TGTGCCAGCAGCTTAGCCTGGCCCGTAACAACTAATGAAAAACTGTTTTTT. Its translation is CASSLAWPVTTNEKLFF.

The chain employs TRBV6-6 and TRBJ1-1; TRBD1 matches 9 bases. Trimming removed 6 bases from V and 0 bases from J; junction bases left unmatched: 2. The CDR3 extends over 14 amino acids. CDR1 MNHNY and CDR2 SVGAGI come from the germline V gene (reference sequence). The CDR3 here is CASRGDRVNTEAFF. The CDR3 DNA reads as TGTGCCAGCAGAGGGGACAGGGTGAACACTGAAGCTTTCTTT.

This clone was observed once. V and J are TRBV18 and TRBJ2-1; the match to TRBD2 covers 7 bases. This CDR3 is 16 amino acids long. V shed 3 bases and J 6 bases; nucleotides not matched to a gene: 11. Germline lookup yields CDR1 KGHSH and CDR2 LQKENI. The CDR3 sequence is CASSPHPIPGGNEQFF. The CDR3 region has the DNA TGTGCCAGCTCACCTCACCCCATACCGGGGGGCAATGAGCAGTTCTTC.

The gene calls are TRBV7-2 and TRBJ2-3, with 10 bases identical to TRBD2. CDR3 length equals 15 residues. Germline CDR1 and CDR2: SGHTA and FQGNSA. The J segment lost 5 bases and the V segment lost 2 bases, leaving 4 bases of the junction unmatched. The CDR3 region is CASSLTSGKQDTQYF. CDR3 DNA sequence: TGTGCCAGCAGCTTAACTAGCGGGAAGCAAGATACGCAGTATTTT.

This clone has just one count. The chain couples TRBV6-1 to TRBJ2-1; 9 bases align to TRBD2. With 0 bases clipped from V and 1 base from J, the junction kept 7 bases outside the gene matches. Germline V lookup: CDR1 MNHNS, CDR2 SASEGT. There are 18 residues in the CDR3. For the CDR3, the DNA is TGTGCCAGCAGTGAAGCTCGGCGGGGGGGCCGGTCCTACAATGAGCAGTTCTTC. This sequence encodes CASSEARRGGRSYNEQFF.